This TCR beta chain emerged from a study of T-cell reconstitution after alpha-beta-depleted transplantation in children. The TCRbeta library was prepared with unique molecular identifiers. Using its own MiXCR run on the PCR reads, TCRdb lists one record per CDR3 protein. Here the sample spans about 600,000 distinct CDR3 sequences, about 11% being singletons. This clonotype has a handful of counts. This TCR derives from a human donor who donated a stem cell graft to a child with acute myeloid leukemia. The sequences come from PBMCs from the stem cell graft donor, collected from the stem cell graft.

The CDR3 reads CASSVGLAGRETQYF. CDR3 DNA sequence: TGTGCCAGCAGCGTAGGACTAGCGGGAAGAGAGACCCAGTACTTC. The chain carries TRBV9 and TRBJ2-5; 11 positions match TRBD2. Per the germline V gene, CDR1 is SGDLS and CDR2 is YYNGEE. The length of the CDR3 is 15 residues. With V trimmed by 0 bases and J by 4 bases, 2 bases remained unmatched.